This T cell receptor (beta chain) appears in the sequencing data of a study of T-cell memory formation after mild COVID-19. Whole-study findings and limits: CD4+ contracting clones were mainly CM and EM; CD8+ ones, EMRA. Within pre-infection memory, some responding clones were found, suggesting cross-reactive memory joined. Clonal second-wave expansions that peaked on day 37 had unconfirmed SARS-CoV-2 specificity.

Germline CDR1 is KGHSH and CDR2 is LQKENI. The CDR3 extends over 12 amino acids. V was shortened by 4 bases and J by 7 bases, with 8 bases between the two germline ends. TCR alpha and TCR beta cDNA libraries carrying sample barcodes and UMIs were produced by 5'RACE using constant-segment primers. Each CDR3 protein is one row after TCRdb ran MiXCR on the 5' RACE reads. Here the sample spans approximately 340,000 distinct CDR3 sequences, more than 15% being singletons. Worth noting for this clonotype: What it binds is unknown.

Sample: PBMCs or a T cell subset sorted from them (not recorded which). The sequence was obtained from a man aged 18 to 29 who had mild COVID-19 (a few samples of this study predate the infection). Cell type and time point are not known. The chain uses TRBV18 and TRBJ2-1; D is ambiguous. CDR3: CASSLLENEQFF. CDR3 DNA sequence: TGTGCCAGCTCACTCTTAGAAAATGAGCAGTTCTTC.